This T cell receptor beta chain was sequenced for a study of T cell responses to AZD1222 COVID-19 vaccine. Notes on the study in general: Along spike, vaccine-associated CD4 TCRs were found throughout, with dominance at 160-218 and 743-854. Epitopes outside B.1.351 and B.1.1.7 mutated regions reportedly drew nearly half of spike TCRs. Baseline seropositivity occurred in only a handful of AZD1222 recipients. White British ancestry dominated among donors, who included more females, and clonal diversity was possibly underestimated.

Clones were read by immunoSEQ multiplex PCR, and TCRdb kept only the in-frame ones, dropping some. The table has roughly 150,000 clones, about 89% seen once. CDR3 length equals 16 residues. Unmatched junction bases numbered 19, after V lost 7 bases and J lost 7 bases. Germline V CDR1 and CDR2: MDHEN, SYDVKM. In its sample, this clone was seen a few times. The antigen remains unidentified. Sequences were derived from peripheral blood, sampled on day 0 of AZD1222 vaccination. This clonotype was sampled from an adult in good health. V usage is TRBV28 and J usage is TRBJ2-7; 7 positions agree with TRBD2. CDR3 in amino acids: CASTPGGGVPLREQYF. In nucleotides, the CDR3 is TGTGCCAGCACCCCGGGAGGTGGAGTCCCCTTGAGAGAGCAGTACTTC.